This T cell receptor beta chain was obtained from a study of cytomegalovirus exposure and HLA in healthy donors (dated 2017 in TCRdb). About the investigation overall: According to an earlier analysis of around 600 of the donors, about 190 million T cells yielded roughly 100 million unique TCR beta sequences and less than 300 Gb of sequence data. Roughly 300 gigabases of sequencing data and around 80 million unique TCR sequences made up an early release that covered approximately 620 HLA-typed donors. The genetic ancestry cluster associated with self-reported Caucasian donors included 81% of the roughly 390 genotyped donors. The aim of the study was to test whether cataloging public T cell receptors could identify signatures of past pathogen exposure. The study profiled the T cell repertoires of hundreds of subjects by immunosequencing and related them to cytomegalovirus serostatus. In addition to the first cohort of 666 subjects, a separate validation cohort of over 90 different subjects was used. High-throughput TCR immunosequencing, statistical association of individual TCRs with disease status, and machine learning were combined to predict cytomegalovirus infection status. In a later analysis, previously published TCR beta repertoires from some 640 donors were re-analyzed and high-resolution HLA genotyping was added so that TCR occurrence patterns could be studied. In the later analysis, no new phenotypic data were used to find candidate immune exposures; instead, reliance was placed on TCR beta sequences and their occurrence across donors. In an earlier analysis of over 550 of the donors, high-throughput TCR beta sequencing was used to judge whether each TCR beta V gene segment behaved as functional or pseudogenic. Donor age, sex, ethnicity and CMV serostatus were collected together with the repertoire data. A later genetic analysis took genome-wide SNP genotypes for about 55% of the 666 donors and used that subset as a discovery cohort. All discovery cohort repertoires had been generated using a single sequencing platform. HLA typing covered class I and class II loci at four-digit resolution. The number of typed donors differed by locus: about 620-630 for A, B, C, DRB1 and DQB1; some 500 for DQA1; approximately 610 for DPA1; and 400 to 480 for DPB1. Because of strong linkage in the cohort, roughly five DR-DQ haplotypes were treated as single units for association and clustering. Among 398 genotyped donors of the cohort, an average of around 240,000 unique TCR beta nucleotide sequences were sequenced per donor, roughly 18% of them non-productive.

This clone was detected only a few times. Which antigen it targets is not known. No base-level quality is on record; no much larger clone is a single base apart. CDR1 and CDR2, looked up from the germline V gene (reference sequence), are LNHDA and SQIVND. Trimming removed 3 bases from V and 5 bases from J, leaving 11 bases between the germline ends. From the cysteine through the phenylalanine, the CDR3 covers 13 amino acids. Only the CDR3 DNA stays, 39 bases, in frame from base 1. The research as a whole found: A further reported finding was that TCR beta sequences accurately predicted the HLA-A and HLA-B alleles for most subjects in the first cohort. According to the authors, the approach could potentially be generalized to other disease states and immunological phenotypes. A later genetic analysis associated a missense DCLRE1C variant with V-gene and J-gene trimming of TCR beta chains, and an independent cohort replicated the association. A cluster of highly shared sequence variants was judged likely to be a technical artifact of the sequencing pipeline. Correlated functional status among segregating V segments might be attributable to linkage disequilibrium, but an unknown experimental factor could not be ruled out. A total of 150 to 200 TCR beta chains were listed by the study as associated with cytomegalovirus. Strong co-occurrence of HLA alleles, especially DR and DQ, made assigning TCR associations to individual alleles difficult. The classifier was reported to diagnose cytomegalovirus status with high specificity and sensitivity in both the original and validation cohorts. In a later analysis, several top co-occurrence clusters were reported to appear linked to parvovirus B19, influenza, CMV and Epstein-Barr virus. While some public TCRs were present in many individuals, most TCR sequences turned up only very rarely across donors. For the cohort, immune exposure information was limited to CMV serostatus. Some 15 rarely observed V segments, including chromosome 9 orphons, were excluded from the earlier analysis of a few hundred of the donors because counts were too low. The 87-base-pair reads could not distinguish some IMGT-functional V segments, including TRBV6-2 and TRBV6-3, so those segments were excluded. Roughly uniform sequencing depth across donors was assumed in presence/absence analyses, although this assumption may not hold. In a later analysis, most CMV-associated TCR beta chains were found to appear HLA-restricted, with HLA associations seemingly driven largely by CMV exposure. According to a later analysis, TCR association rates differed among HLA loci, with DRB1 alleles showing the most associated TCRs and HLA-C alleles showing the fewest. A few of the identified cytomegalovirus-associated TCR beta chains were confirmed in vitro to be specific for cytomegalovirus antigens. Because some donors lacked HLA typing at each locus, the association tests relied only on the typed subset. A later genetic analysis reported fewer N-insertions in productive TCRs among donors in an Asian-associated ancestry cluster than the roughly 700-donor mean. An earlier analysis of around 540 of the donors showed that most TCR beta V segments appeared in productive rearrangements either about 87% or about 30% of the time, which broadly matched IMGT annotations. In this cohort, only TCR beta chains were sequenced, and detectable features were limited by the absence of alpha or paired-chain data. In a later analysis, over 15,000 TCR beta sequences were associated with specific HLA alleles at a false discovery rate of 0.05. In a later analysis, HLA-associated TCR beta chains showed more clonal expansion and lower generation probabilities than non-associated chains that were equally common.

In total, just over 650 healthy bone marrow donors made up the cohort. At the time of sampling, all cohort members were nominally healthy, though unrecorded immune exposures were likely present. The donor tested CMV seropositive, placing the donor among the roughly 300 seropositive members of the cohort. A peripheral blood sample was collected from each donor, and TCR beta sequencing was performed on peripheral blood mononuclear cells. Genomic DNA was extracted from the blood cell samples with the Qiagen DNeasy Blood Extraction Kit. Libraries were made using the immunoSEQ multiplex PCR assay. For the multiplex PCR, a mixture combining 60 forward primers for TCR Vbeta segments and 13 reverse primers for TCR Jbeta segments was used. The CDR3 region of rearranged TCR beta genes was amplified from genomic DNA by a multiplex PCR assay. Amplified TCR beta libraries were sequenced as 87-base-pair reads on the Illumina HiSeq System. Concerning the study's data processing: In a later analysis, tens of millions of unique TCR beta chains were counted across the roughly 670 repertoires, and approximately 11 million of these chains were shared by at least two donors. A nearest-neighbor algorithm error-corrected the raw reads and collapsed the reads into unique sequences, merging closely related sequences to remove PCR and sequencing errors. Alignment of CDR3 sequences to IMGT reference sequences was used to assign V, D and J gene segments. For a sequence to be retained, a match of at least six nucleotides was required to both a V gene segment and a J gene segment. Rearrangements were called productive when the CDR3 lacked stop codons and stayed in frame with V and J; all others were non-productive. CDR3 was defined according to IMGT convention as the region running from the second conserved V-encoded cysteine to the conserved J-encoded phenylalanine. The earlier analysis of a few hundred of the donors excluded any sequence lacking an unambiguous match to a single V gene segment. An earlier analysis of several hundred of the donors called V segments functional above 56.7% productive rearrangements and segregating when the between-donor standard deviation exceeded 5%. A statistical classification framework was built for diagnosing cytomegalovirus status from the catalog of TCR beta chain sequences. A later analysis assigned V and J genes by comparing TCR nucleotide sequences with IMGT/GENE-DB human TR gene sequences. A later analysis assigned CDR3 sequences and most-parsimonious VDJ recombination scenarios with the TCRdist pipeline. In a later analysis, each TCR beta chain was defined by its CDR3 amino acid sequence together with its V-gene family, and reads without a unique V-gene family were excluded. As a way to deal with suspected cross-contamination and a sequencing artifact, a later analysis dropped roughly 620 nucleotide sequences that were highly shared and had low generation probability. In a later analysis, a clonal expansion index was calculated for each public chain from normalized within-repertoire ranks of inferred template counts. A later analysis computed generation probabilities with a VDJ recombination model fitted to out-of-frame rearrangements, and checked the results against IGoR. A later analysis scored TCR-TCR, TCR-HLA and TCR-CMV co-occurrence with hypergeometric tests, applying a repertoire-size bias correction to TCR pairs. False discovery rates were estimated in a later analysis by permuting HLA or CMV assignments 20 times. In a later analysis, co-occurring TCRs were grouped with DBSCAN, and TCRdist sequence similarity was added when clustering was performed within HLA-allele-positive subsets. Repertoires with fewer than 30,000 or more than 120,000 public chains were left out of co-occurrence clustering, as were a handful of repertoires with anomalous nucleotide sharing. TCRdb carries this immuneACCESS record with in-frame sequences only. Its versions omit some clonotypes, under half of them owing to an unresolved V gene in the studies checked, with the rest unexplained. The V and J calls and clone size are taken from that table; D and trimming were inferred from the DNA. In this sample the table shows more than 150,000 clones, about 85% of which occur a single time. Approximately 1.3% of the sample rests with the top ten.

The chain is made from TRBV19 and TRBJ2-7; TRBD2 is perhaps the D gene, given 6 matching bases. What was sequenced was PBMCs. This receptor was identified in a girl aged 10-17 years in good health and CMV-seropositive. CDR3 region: CASSIGGSNEQYF. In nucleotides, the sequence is TGTGCCAGTAGTATCGGAGGGTCCAACGAGCAGTACTTC. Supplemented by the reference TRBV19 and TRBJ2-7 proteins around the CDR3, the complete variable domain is DGGITQSPKYLFRKEGQNVTLSCEQNLNHDAMYWYRQDPGQGLRLIYYSQIVNDFQKGDIAEGYSVSREKKESFPLTVTSAQKNPTAFYLCASSIGGSNEQYFGPGTRLTVT.